These 5 T cell receptor beta chains were all obtained from the same sample, sequenced in a study of T cell responses to AZD1222 COVID-19 vaccine. This table comes from immunoSEQ multiplex PCR, and its TCRdb copy is limited to in-frame clones, with some not included. The table shows around 200,000 clones, with 80% to 95% occurring only once. Material: peripheral blood, obtained 28 days after the second dose of the MenACWY control vaccine. These receptors originate from an adult who received the MenACWY meningococcal vaccine as a control.

The rearrangement links TRBV5-8 to TRBJ1-4; a weak D match, TRBD1 (6 bases). Looked up from germline, CDR1 is SGHTS and CDR2 is YDEGEE. V shed 2 bases and J shed 2 bases, with 13 bases lying between them. The CDR3 spans 16 residues. The CDR3 region has the DNA TGTGCCAGCAGCTTCTTCAGGGGAGGGACTAATGAAAAACTGTTTTTT. Amino acids: CASSFFRGGTNEKLFF. Full variable domain (missing parts from reference TRBV5-8 and TRBJ1-4): EAGVTQSPTHLIKTRGQQATLRCSPISGHTSVYWYQQALGLGLQFLLWYDEGEERNRGNFPPRFSGRQFPNYSSELNVNALELEDSALYLCASSFFRGGTNEKLFFGSGTQLSVL.

The J gene is TRBJ2-3, the V gene TRBV3-1 (or the pseudogene TRBV3-2); D gene uncertain. This CDR3 comprises 14 residues. The V and J ends lost 1 base and 1 base respectively, with 6 bases between them. Per germline, CDR1 LGHDT and CDR2 YNNKEL (reference sequence). In DNA, the CDR3 is TGTGCCAGCAGCCAAGGACCTCGCACAGATACGCAGTATTTT. Encoded protein: CASSQGPRTDTQYF.

The V gene is TRBV6-5, the J gene TRBJ2-5; the match to TRBD1 covers 7 bases. Per germline, CDR1 MNHEY and CDR2 SVGAGI. The length of the CDR3 is 14 residues. The V gene end was trimmed by 6 bases and the J gene end by 4 bases; junction bases not matched to a gene: 8. The CDR3 DNA follows: TGTGCCAGCAGCAACGACAGGGTTTCAGAGACCCAGTACTTC. As protein: CASSNDRVSETQYF.

This chain uses TRBV9 with TRBJ2-3; the D is unclear. V lost 0 bases to trimming and J lost 2 bases, with 10 bases between them. Germline V CDR1 and CDR2: SGDLS, YYNGEE. The CDR3 runs 15 residues. DNA of the CDR3: TGTGCCAGCAGCGTAGGGATAAGTTCCACAGATACGCAGTATTTT. Its translation is CASSVGISSTDTQYF.

The chain links TRBV30 to TRBJ1-5, with D possibly matching TRBD1 (6 bases). The CDR3 has 13 amino acids. Trimming took 1 base from V and 2 from J, leaving 6 bases between them. The V gene's germline CDR1 is GTSNPN and CDR2 SVGIG (reference sequence). This CDR3 is CAWSAGGNQPQHF. Written as DNA, the CDR3 is TGTGCCTGGAGTGCAGGGGGCAATCAGCCCCAGCATTTT. Full variable domain (remainder filled in from reference TRBV30 and TRBJ1-5): SQTIHQWPATLVQPVGSPLSLECTVEGTSNPNLYWYRQAAGRGLQLLFYSVGIGQISSEVPQNLSASRPQDRQFILSSKKLLLSDSGFYLCAWSAGGNQPQHFGDGTRLSIL.